This TCR beta chain was found in a study of shared clonotypes between healthy human individuals. Notes on the study in general: The study sampled only blood, and tissue repertoires likely differ.

CD8 cells classed as naive were CD45RO-negative and positively selected for CCR7, excluding terminally differentiated effector memory CD45RA+ cells. From germline, CDR1 is KGHSH and CDR2 LQKENI. With V trimmed by 3 bases and J by 0 bases, 7 bases remained unmatched. The CDR3 consists of 16 residues. Authors' methods: Junction-only sequences produced by ImmunoSEQ had no quality scores, so filtering differed. Libraries were prepared by immunoSEQ multiplex PCR; TCRdb keeps only in-frame clonotypes and omits some of them. The V and J calls and clone size were taken over from that table, and D and trimming were inferred from the DNA. The sample holds some 740,000 clones; around 92% are singletons and the top ten take less than 25%. Regarding this clone: Its target is not known.

This TCR came from a man aged 25-45 years in good health. The chain has TRBV18 and TRBJ2-7; 8 positions agree with TRBD2. The specimen sequenced was naive CD8+ T cells sorted from blood. The CDR3 region has the DNA TGTGCCAGCTCACCTCGGGGGGGAAAGAGCTCCTACGAGCAGTACTTC. Amino acid sequence: CASSPRGGKSSYEQYF.